Below, 12 T cell receptor beta chains from the same sample are listed, as sequenced in a study of blood T cell repertoires in COVID-19. Only in-frame clones appear in the TCRdb table, and some are missing; sequencing was by immunoSEQ multiplex PCR. The sample carries around 250,000 clones, over 75% recorded once. Sequencing input: peripheral blood. These receptors came from a human donor in a cohort sampled during active COVID-19.

J is TRBJ2-7 and V is TRBV10-3; TRBD2 matches 12 bases. Germline V gene lookup returns CDR1 ENHRY and CDR2 SYGVKD. The CDR3 sequence is 15 residues long. V was pared by 3 bases and J by 4 bases, with 4 bases of the junction left unmatched. Here the CDR3 reads CAISDLAGGEYEQYF. Written as DNA, the CDR3 is TGTGCCATCAGTGACCTAGCGGGAGGGGAGTACGAGCAGTACTTC.

This clone came up once. The genes are TRBV24-1 and TRBJ2-3; 7 bases line up with TRBD1. The CDR3 has 14 residues. The V and J ends lost 6 bases and 2 bases, in that order; junction bases with no gene match: 4. The V gene's germline CDR1 is KGHDR and CDR2 SFDVKD. Here the CDR3 DNA reads TGTGCCACCAGTACGGGACAGCCCACAGATACGCAGTATTTT. It codes for CATSTGQPTDTQYF.

The chain has TRBV6-5 and TRBJ1-5, with 10 bases fitting TRBD1. Germline V gene lookup returns CDR1 MNHEY and CDR2 SVGAGI. The CDR3 covers 15 residues. With 8 bases clipped from V and 3 bases from J, the junction kept 7 bases outside the gene matches. Here the CDR3 reads CASGQGQGINQPQHF. CDR3 DNA sequence: TGTGCCAGCGGGCAGGGACAGGGGATCAATCAGCCCCAGCATTTT.

The rearrangement uses TRBV29-1 and TRBJ2-1; 7 positions agree with TRBD2. The CDR3 length is 14 residues. V lost 3 bases and J lost 2; bases outside the gene matches: 4. Germline lookup yields CDR1 SQVTM and CDR2 ANQGSEA. CDR3 region: CSVDPGLAYNEQFF. DNA of the CDR3: TGCAGCGTTGACCCCGGACTAGCCTACAATGAGCAGTTCTTC.

The chain is built from TRBV5-1 and TRBJ2-7, with 10 bases aligning to TRBD1. CDR1 and CDR2 (germline): SGHRS, YFSETQ. Losses at the gene ends were 3 bases for V and 4 bases for J; bases not matched to a gene: 4. The CDR3 extends over 14 amino acids. This CDR3 is CASSWTGGTYEQYF. The CDR3 nucleotides are TGCGCCAGCAGCTGGACAGGGGGGACTTACGAGCAGTACTTC. Full variable domain (rest looked up from reference TRBV5-1 and TRBJ2-7): KAGVTQTPRYLIKTRGQQVTLSCSPISGHRSVSWYQQTPGQGLQFLFEYFSETQRNKGNFPGRFSGRQFSNSRSEMNVSTLELGDSALYLCASSWTGGTYEQYFGPGTRLTVT.

The chain couples TRBV6-5 to TRBJ2-7, with TRBD2 as a possible D gene (5 bases). The V and J ends lost 0 bases and 4 bases respectively, with 13 bases between them. CDR1 is MNHEY and CDR2 is SVGAGI in the germline V gene. The CDR3 sequence is 15 residues long. The CDR3 protein is CASSYSRGPKYEQYF. Written as DNA, the CDR3 is TGTGCCAGCAGTTACTCGAGAGGGCCAAAGTACGAGCAGTACTTC.

This chain joins TRBV25-1 and TRBJ2-7, with 8 bases matching TRBD2. After removal of 4 bases from V and 3 bases from J, the junction contained 8 bases not matched to a gene. CDR3 size: 15 residues. The germline V gene has CDR1 MGHDK and CDR2 SYGVNS. The CDR3 region is CASSAQTSADYEQYF. CDR3 sequence (DNA): TGTGCCAGCAGTGCGCAGACTAGCGCCGACTACGAGCAGTACTTC.

The rearrangement uses TRBV11-2 and TRBJ1-3; D gene unclear. V was trimmed by 5 bases and J by 3 bases, leaving 2 bases between them. Germline assignment: CDR1 SGHAT and CDR2 FQNNGV. CDR3 length: 11 residues. CDR3 sequence (DNA): TGTGCCAGCAGCCGTGGAAACACCATATATTTT. Protein sequence: CASSRGNTIYF.

The chain has TRBV7-7 and TRBJ2-2, with 7 bases fitting TRBD2. This CDR3 contains 15 residues. The V gene's germline CDR1 is SSHAT and CDR2 FNYEAQ (reference sequence). V was pared by 4 bases and J by 3 bases, with 5 bases of the junction left unmatched. CDR3 nucleotide sequence: TGTGCCAGCAGCTCCGGGGGGACCTACACCGGGGAGCTGTTTTTT. This translates into CASSSGGTYTGELFF.

The gene calls are TRBV7-8 and TRBJ2-7; 7 bases are shared with TRBD1. Germline CDR1 and CDR2: SGHVS and FQNEAQ. The ends lost 5 bases at V and 7 bases at J; junction bases unmatched: 11. This CDR3 spans 14 amino acids. CDR3 in amino acids: CASSPRDSLGEQYF. The CDR3 DNA reads TGTGCCAGCAGCCCCCGGGACAGCCTCGGGGAGCAGTACTTC. The full variable domain, completed using reference TRBV7-8 and TRBJ2-7, is GAGVSQSPRYKVAKRGQDVALRCDPISGHVSLFWYQQALGQGPEFLTYFQNEAQLDKSGLPSDRFFAERPEGSVSTLKIQRTQQEDSAVYLCASSPRDSLGEQYFGPGTRLTVT.

J is TRBJ2-3 and V is TRBV10-3, with a weak D call TRBD1 (6 bases). Germline V CDR1 and CDR2: ENHRY, SYGVKD. The V and J ends lost 11 bases and 2 bases respectively, with 17 bases between them. The CDR3 is made up of 14 amino acids. This chain's CDR3 is CASAAGALTDTQYF. DNA of the CDR3: TGTGCCTCTGCCGCAGGGGCCCTCACAGATACGCAGTATTTT.

V usage is TRBV5-4 and J usage is TRBJ1-2; D might be TRBD1 (6 bases). The V gene's germline CDR1 is SGHNT and CDR2 YYREEE (reference sequence). V was shortened by 1 base and J by 8 bases, with 15 bases between the two germline ends. The CDR3 is 14 residues long. This CDR3 reads CASSLTTGTVGYTF. CDR3 nucleotide sequence: TGTGCCAGCAGCTTGACCACAGGGACGGTGGGCTACACCTTC.